Presented here are 22 T cell receptor beta chains from one specimen sequenced in a study of PD-1 blockade in classical Hodgkin lymphoma. Generated by immunoSEQ multiplex PCR, the TCRdb table keeps only in-frame clones and is missing some. The table records about 60,000 clones, roughly nine tenths of them present only once. Time point noted: cycle 4 day 1 (C4D1), after less than 7 weeks of nivolumab. Autologous stem cell transplantation was followed by relapse in every patient, and brentuximab vedotin exposure varied. Here the sequenced sample was peripheral blood mononuclear cells (PBMCs), taken before the fourth cycle of nivolumab. These receptor sequences come from a human donor with classical Hodgkin lymphoma.

V gene TRBV4-1 combines with J gene TRBJ2-5; D is perhaps TRBD1 (6 bases). With 1 base removed from V and 2 bases from J, the gap between germline ends came to 8 bases. Germline CDR1 MGHRA, CDR2 YSYEKL. CDR3 length: 14 amino acids. CDR3 nucleotides: TGCGCCAGCAGCCAAGTGCAGGGGCAAGAGACCCAGTACTTC. Protein sequence: CASSQVQGQETQYF.

This clone was seen a single time. The DNA of the CDR3 is TGTGCCAGCAGCTTAGGGTTTCAAGAGACCCAGTACTTC. Its protein is CASSLGFQETQYF. V gene TRBV7-9 combines with J gene TRBJ2-5; D unresolved. The length of the CDR3 is 13 residues. V was shortened by 1 base and J by 2 bases, with 5 bases between the two germline ends. Germline CDR1 SEHNR, CDR2 FQNEAQ (reference sequence).

Here the CDR3 reads CAISEGDSGQPQHF. In DNA, the CDR3 is TGTGCCATCAGTGAGGGTGACAGTGGGCAGCCCCAGCATTTT. This rearrangement joins TRBV10-3 to TRBJ1-5; D possibly corresponds to TRBD1 (5 bases). Germline CDR1 ENHRY, CDR2 SYGVKD. The CDR3 is made up of 14 amino acids. V lost 2 bases and J lost 7, with 12 bases in between.

CDR3 bases: TGCGCCAGCAGCTTGGCCCGGCCCTGGGTCGAAAAACTGTTTTTT. Translation gives CASSLARPWVEKLFF. This chain links TRBV5-1 with TRBJ1-4; no clear D gene. CDR3 length: 15 amino acids. Germline lookup yields CDR1 SGHRS and CDR2 YFSETQ. Trimming took off 0 bases at V and 8 bases at J, with 14 bases between the two ends.

The chain is built from TRBV19 and TRBJ1-2; 8 nucleotides agree with TRBD1. Germline V gene lookup returns CDR1 LNHDA and CDR2 SQIVND (reference sequence). Trimming cost V 3 bases and J 8 bases; bases outside gene matches: 5. The length of the CDR3 is 13 residues. The CDR3 here is CASSIGQGEGYTF. The CDR3 DNA follows: TGTGCCAGTAGTATTGGACAGGGAGAGGGCTACACCTTC.

This chain uses TRBV29-1 with TRBJ1-2, with D tentatively TRBD1 (5 bases). The CDR3 runs 12 residues. V lost 2 bases to trimming and J lost 3 bases, with 7 bases between them. The V gene's germline CDR1 is SQVTM and CDR2 ANQGSEA. The CDR3 DNA sequence: TGCAGCGTTGAAAGGGGAGACTATGGCTACACCTTC. Protein product: CSVERGDYGYTF.

CDR3 coding DNA: TGTGCCACACGACAGGGCAATGAGCAGTTCTTC. Its translation: CATRQGNEQFF. This sequence joins TRBV6-6 and TRBJ2-1, with 7 bases aligning to TRBD1. Germline V lookup: CDR1 MNHNY, CDR2 SVGAGI (reference sequence). The CDR3 is made up of 11 amino acids. Trimming cost V 10 bases and J 6 bases; bases outside gene matches: 3.

The chain combines TRBV5-1 with TRBJ2-3; D tentatively reads TRBD1 or TRBD2 (5 bases each). Trimming removed 0 bases from V and 0 bases from J, with 8 bases in between. Per the germline V gene, CDR1 is SGHRS and CDR2 is YFSETQ. There are 15 residues in the CDR3. The CDR3: CASSLEGRSTDTQYF. The CDR3, as DNA: TGCGCCAGCAGCTTGGAGGGACGAAGCACAGATACGCAGTATTTT.

This sequence joins TRBV7-9 and TRBJ2-5; TRBD1 matches 9 bases. The CDR3 is 15 amino acids. Germline V gene lookup returns CDR1 SEHNR and CDR2 FQNEAQ (reference sequence). The V segment lost 4 bases and the J segment 2 bases; nucleotides outside the gene matches: 5. In DNA, the CDR3 is TGTGCCAGCAGCTCCCGGGACAGGGATCAAGAGACCCAGTACTTC. This encodes CASSSRDRDQETQYF.

In DNA form, the CDR3 reads TGTGCCAGCAGCCAGCCGACTCAGGGGTGGGGTAATTCACCCCTCCACTTT. It encodes CASSQPTQGWGNSPLHF. This chain joins TRBV4-2 and TRBJ1-6, with a possible D match to TRBD1 (6 bases). This CDR3 comprises 17 residues. Trimming removed 3 bases from V and 6 bases from J, with 18 bases in between. From germline, CDR1 is LGHNA and CDR2 YNFKEQ.

This chain connects TRBV28 to TRBJ2-5; no clear D. V lost 10 bases and J lost 1, with 16 bases in between. CDR1 and CDR2 (germline): MDHEN, SYDVKM. The length of the CDR3 is 14 residues. The CDR3 DNA sequence: TGTGCCACCAGGCCCCAACAGCTCCAAGAGACCCAGTACTTC. This translates into CATRPQQLQETQYF.

The genes are TRBV6-1 and TRBJ1-2; D is uncertain. V gave up 9 bases and J gave up 6 bases, with 11 bases separating them. CDR1 MNHNS and CDR2 SASEGT come from the germline V gene. This CDR3 region has 11 residues. The CDR3 loop is CASNGSDGYTF. CDR3 DNA: TGTGCCAGTAACGGGAGTGATGGCTACACCTTC.

This rearrangement joins TRBV15 to TRBJ1-1; D not resolved. The CDR3 consists of 15 residues. V was pared by 0 bases and J by 1 base, with 9 bases between. Per germline, CDR1 LNHNV and CDR2 YYDKDF (reference sequence). The CDR3 reads CATSREWRSNTEAFF. CDR3 coding DNA: TGTGCCACCAGCAGAGAATGGCGGTCGAACACTGAAGCTTTCTTT.

This clone was seen a single time. The V call is TRBV6-5, the J call TRBJ2-7, with 8 bases identical to TRBD2. Trimming took 6 bases from V and 0 from J; bases not matched to a gene: 7. From germline, CDR1 is MNHEY and CDR2 SVGAGI. CDR3 length equals 15 residues. CDR3 region: CASRPGGKVSYEQYF. For the CDR3, the DNA is TGTGCCAGCAGGCCGGGGGGGAAGGTCTCCTACGAGCAGTACTTC.

The rearrangement links TRBV10-3 to TRBJ2-5; possibly TRBD2 for D (6 bases). This CDR3 has 16 residues. Germline loops: CDR1 ENHRY, CDR2 SYGVKD. V shed 3 bases and J shed 2 bases, with 16 bases lying between them. This CDR3 reads CAISDNGGVWQETQYF. The CDR3 DNA is TGTGCCATCAGTGATAACGGAGGGGTTTGGCAAGAGACCCAGTACTTC.

The V gene is TRBV27, the J gene TRBJ1-2; 7 nucleotides agree with TRBD1. This CDR3 is 13 amino acids long. Germline V lookup: CDR1 MNHEY, CDR2 SMNVEV (reference sequence). J was trimmed by 7 bases and V by 6 bases; bases with no gene match: 8. This CDR3 reads CASRGDRLRGYTF. In nucleotides, the CDR3 is TGTGCCAGCAGAGGGGACAGACTGCGTGGCTACACCTTC.

This clone was counted only a few times. This chain connects TRBV9 to TRBJ1-1; 8 positions match TRBD1. Germline-derived CDR1 and CDR2 are SGDLS and YYNGEE. The CDR3 is made up of 14 amino acids. Trimming removed 4 bases from V and 6 bases from J; junction bases left unmatched: 8. The CDR3 region has the DNA TGTGCCAGCAGCCAGACAGGGGTAGGTGCTGAAGCTTTCTTT. It specifies CASSQTGVGAEAFF.

This sequence joins TRBV28 and TRBJ2-1; D not resolved. The V end lost 5 bases, the J end lost 10 bases, and 15 bases lay between the germline ends. The V gene's germline CDR1 is MDHEN and CDR2 SYDVKM. The length of the CDR3 is 13 residues. DNA for the CDR3: TGTGCCAGCAGTCTGTCACAAGGCCGGGAGCAGTTCTTC. It specifies CASSLSQGREQFF.

The table lists this clone with a few counts. V and J are TRBV27 and TRBJ1-2; TRBD1 is a possible D gene (6 bases). V lost 11 bases and J 1 base, leaving 14 bases between the germline ends. The CDR3 runs to 13 residues. Germline assignment: CDR1 MNHEY and CDR2 SMNVEV (reference sequence). In DNA, the CDR3 is TGTGCCCCAGGGGCGGATATTAACTATGGCTACACCTTC. Protein product: CAPGADINYGYTF.

The chain joins TRBV14 to TRBJ1-5, with TRBD1 identical over 9 bases. The CDR3 totals 15 residues. From germline, CDR1 is SGHDN and CDR2 FVKESK. V lost 5 bases and J lost 3; bases outside the gene matches: 5. CDR3 region: CASSAGTGLNQPQHF. DNA for the CDR3: TGTGCCAGCAGCGCAGGGACAGGGCTCAATCAGCCCCAGCATTTT. Full variable domain (remainder filled in from reference TRBV14 and TRBJ1-5): EAGVTQFPSHSVIEKGQTVTLRCDPISGHDNLYWYRRVMGKEIKFLLHFVKESKQDESGMPNNRFLAERTGGTYSTLKVQPAELEDSGVYFCASSAGTGLNQPQHFGDGTRLSIL.

The chain combines TRBV6-5 with TRBJ2-1; D is perhaps TRBD1 (6 bases). Trimming left V 2 bases short and J 3 bases short, with 14 bases between. The CDR3 extends over 16 amino acids. Germline CDR1 is MNHEY and CDR2 is SVGAGI. Written as DNA, the CDR3 is TGTGCCAGCAGTTACATCGGGACAACCTACTACAATGAGCAGTTCTTC. It yields the protein CASSYIGTTYYNEQFF.

The chain joins TRBV5-1 to TRBJ1-1; D possibly corresponds to TRBD1 (6 bases). CDR3 length: 14 amino acids. The ends were cut back, 2 bases at V and 1 base at J, with 9 bases in the middle. Germline V gene sequence: CDR1 SGHRS, CDR2 YFSETQ. The DNA for the CDR3 is TGCGCCAGCAGCTTCAGGGGCCAGAACACTGAAGCTTTCTTT. Protein: CASSFRGQNTEAFF. Combining the CDR3 with reference TRBV5-1 and TRBJ1-1 gives the whole variable domain KAGVTQTPRYLIKTRGQQVTLSCSPISGHRSVSWYQQTPGQGLQFLFEYFSETQRNKGNFPGRFSGRQFSNSRSEMNVSTLELGDSALYLCASSFRGQNTEAFFGQGTRLTVV.